These 12 T cell receptor beta chains were sequenced from one sample in a study of T cell responses to AZD1222 COVID-19 vaccine. The data were produced by immunoSEQ multiplex PCR, yet TCRdb's version contains in-frame clones alone and is incomplete. The sample records around 160,000 clones, about 92% being singletons. Source: peripheral blood, taken on day 0 of AZD1222 vaccination. The receptors originated from an adult in good health.

The chain recombines TRBV10-2 with TRBJ2-6, with D unclear. The germline V gene has CDR1 WSHSY and CDR2 SAAADI. The CDR3 loop spans 13 amino acids. Trimming took off 7 bases at V and 0 bases at J, with 4 bases between the two ends. CDR3 DNA: TGCGCCAGCAAGAACTCTGGGGCCAACGTCCTGACTTTC. Translated: CASKNSGANVLTF.

V and J are TRBV19 and TRBJ1-1; 7 nucleotides match TRBD1. CDR3 length equals 13 residues. Germline V lookup: CDR1 LNHDA, CDR2 SQIVND (reference sequence). V trimming: 6 bases; J trimming: 5 bases; junction bases outside the gene matches: 6. CDR3 DNA: TGTGCCAGTAGGAAGGGGGCATCAACTGAAGCTTTCTTT. This translates into CASRKGASTEAFF.

The chain carries TRBV7-9 and TRBJ2-4, with 7 bases matching TRBD1. With 3 bases clipped from V and 1 base from J, the junction kept 3 bases outside the gene matches. Germline V CDR1 and CDR2: SEHNR, FQNEAQ (reference sequence). The CDR3 sequence is 15 residues long. The CDR3 here is CASSFLGQAKNIQYF. The CDR3 nucleotides read TGTGCCAGCAGCTTCCTGGGACAGGCCAAAAACATTCAGTACTTC.

This clone was seen only once. The CDR3 loop is CASSQDRDSGYTF. The CDR3, as DNA: TGTGCCAGCAGCCAAGACAGGGACTCTGGCTACACCTTC. This chain connects TRBV7-2 to TRBJ1-2; 7 bases map to TRBD1. Germline CDR1 SGHTA, CDR2 FQGNSA. Germline trimming cut 5 bases from V and 7 bases from J; bases unmatched to any gene: 7. CDR3 length equals 13 residues. Supplemented by reference TRBV7-2 and TRBJ1-2, the full variable domain reads GAGVSQSPSNKVTEKGKDVELRCDPISGHTALYWYRQSLGQGLEFLIYFQGNSAPDKSGLPSDRFSAERTGGSVSTLTIQRTQQEDSAVYLCASSQDRDSGYTFGSGTRLTVV.

The gene calls are TRBV2 and TRBJ1-1; 7 bases agree with TRBD1. V was pared by 6 bases and J by 5 bases, with 15 bases of the junction left unmatched. The germline gives CDR1 SNHLY, CDR2 FYNNEI. The CDR3 is made up of 16 amino acids. The CDR3 loop is CASSLTDRAPVTEAFF. The CDR3 DNA sequence: TGTGCCAGCAGCCTCACCGACAGGGCCCCCGTAACTGAAGCTTTCTTT.

This chain connects TRBV15 to TRBJ1-5; D gene unclear. CDR1 and CDR2 from the germline V gene are LNHNV and YYDKDF (reference sequence). The V end lost 5 bases, the J end lost 1 base, and 9 bases lay between the germline ends. The CDR3 covers 14 residues. Written as DNA, the CDR3 is TGTGCCACCAGCGTCGGTGGAAGCAATCAGCCCCAGCATTTT. This gives the protein CATSVGGSNQPQHF.

There are a few counts of this clone. V gene TRBV19 combines with J gene TRBJ2-7, with D maybe TRBD2 (5 bases). In germline, CDR1 is LNHDA, CDR2 SQIVND (reference sequence). V lost 0 bases to trimming and J lost 7 bases, with 13 bases between them. This CDR3 has 14 amino acids. Here the CDR3 reads CASSIDSLRGEQYF. DNA for the CDR3: TGTGCCAGTAGTATAGACAGTTTACGAGGGGAGCAGTACTTC.

The chain employs TRBV2 and TRBJ2-1; 8 nucleotides line up with TRBD2. Per the germline V gene, CDR1 is SNHLY and CDR2 is FYNNEI. V was pared by 6 bases and J by 5 bases, with 9 bases of the junction left unmatched. This CDR3 is built from 15 residues. The CDR3 loop reads CASRGGLAGNNEQFF. The DNA for the CDR3 is TGTGCCAGCAGGGGTGGGTTAGCGGGAAACAATGAGCAGTTCTTC.

The rearrangement uses TRBV3-1 (or the pseudogene TRBV3-2) and TRBJ2-4; 10 bases map to TRBD1. Germline CDR1 and CDR2: LGHDT and YNNKEL (reference sequence). The CDR3 is made up of 15 amino acids. After removal of 4 bases from V and 8 bases from J, the junction contained 8 bases not matched to a gene. The chain's CDR3 is CASSRRQGAGDIQYF. The DNA of the CDR3 is TGTGCCAGCAGCCGCCGACAGGGGGCGGGCGACATTCAGTACTTC.

The chain's CDR3 is CASSLDPGTVSGGYTF. For the CDR3, the DNA is TGTGCCAGCAGCTTGGACCCGGGAACCGTCAGTGGGGGCTACACCTTC. The V call is TRBV5-5, the J call TRBJ1-2; D gene unclear. The CDR3 is 16 amino acids. Germline loops: CDR1 SGHKS, CDR2 YYEKEE (reference sequence). Trimming cost V 0 bases and J 8 bases, with 20 bases left between them.

This chain uses TRBV25-1 with TRBJ1-2, with D maybe TRBD1 (6 bases). Germline CDR1 is MGHDK and CDR2 is SYGVNS. The V end lost 3 bases, the J end lost 2 bases, and 19 bases lay between the germline ends. The CDR3 runs to 17 residues. The CDR3 region has the DNA TGTGCCAGCAGTGACGACAGGCCCCAGGGGATGAACTATGGCTACACCTTC. Its translation: CASSDDRPQGMNYGYTF.

This CDR3 is CASRLAGGQNEQFF. The CDR3 DNA reads as TGTGCCAGCAGACTAGCGGGGGGACAGAATGAGCAGTTCTTC. The genes are TRBV7-9 and TRBJ2-1; 12 bases agree with TRBD2. Germline V CDR1 and CDR2: SEHNR, FQNEAQ (reference sequence). Unmatched junction bases numbered 4, after V lost 6 bases and J lost 7 bases. The CDR3 is 14 residues long.